Listed below are T cell receptor beta chains from one sample, sequenced in a study of post-analysis software for immune sequencing data. TCRdb re-called the PCR reads with MiXCR, one entry per CDR3 protein. The sample consists of about 810,000 distinct CDR3 sequences, about 57% of them appearing once. The sequenced sample was blood. Receptor source: a girl aged 10 to 17 with multiple sclerosis. The CDR3 runs from the conserved cysteine through the conserved F or W. A D gene is named only where the DNA matches it firmly. Some rows mark clone size as missing; the rest say once, few, many or name a class of expanded clone.

.	TRBJ2-3	TRBV5-1	.	TGTGCCAGCAGTTTATCTGGGGCTGGCACAGATACGCAGTATTTT	CASSLSGAGTDTQYF
.	TRBJ2-3	TRBV27	.	TGTGCCAGCAGTCCCCCCGCGAGTCAGGATACGCAGTATTTT	CASSPPASQDTQYF
.	TRBJ2-7	TRBV6-5	few	TGTGCCAGCAGTTTGGGGAGGTCGGCCCAAAGCTACGAGCAGTACTTC	CASSLGRSAQSYEQYF
TRBD2	TRBJ2-1	TRBV20-1	.	TGCAGTGCTAGAGCCCCTCCCGGGACTAGCGCTCACAATGGGCAGTTCTTC	CSARAPPGTSAHNGQFF
TRBD1	TRBJ2-3	TRBV10-3	few	TGTGCCATCAGGGGACAGGGGACTTCGCAGTATTTT	CAIRGQGTSQYF
TRBD1	TRBJ2-6	TRBV7-9	few	TGTGCCAGCAGTCACGGGACAGTGCCTTCTGGGGCCAACGTCCTGACTTTC	CASSHGTVPSGANVLTF
.	TRBJ2-7	TRBV28	.	TGTGCCAGCAGTTTAGGGATCTCCTACGAGCAGTACTTC	CASSLGISYEQYF
.	TRBJ1-1	TRBV15	few	TGTGCCACCAGCAGAGGCACAGCCCTGATGAACACTGAAGCTTTCTTT	CATSRGTALMNTEAFF
TRBD2	TRBJ2-7	TRBV5-6	.	TGTGCCAGCAGCGCCGGACTAGTTGCCTACGAGCAGTACTTC	CASSAGLVAYEQYF
.	TRBJ2-5	TRBV7-3	.	TGTGCCAGCAGGTCGACTCCGGGACTTGAGACCCAGTACTTC	CASRSTPGLETQYF
.	TRBJ2-3	TRBV14	.	TGTGCCAGCAGCCCACGGCGAAGGCCTTATACGCAGTATTTT	CASSPRRRPYTQYF
.	TRBJ2-5	TRBV5-5	.	TGTGCCAGCAGCTTGGTTGCTAGCGAGTTAGGAGAGACCCAGTACTTC	CASSLVASELGETQYF
.	TRBJ1-2	TRBV20-1	.	TGCAGTGCCAGAAGGAGGGGAACTAACTATGGCTACACCTTC	CSARRRGTNYGYTF
.	TRBJ2-2	TRBV11-2	once	TGTGCCAGCAGCTTAGTAAAGACATTGAACACCGGGGAGCTGTTTTTT	CASSLVKTLNTGELFF
TRBD1	TRBJ2-3	TRBV18	.	TGTGCCAGCTCACCACCTTTTGGGACAGGGTTGGATACGCAGTATTTT	CASSPPFGTGLDTQYF
.	TRBJ1-4	TRBV7-9	.	TGTGCCAGCAGCTCCATGGGACGGTTTGAACTGTTTTTT	CASSSMGRFELFF
.	TRBJ2-5	TRBV7-2	.	TGTGCCAGCAGCTCCTGGGGGGGGGACAGAAAAGGGTACTTC	CASSSWGGDRKGYF
TRBD2	TRBJ2-7	TRBV6-5	.	TGTGCCAGCAGCCCGGTAGCGGGTGGATCCTACGAGCAGTACTTC	CASSPVAGGSYEQYF
.	TRBJ2-7	TRBV20-1	.	TGCAGTGCTAGTGGAACTTCGGGCGAGCAGTACTTC	CSASGTSGEQYF
.	TRBJ2-3	TRBV6-2/TRBV6-3	.	TGTGCCAGCAGCTTCGCTAGATACACAGATACGCAGTATTTT	CASSFARYTDTQYF
.	TRBJ2-5	TRBV7-7	many	TGTGCCAGCAGCTACGGACCCCCGAGGGAGACCCAGTACTTC	CASSYGPPRETQYF
.	TRBJ2-2	TRBV29-1	.	TGCAGCGTTGGACAGTGGCTGACCGGGGAGCTGTTTTTT	CSVGQWLTGELFF
.	TRBJ2-7	TRBV5-5	few	TGTGCCAGCAGCTTAGAGGCCAGTCGCTACGAGCAGTACTTC	CASSLEASRYEQYF
.	TRBJ1-4	TRBV27	.	TGTGCCAGCAGTTTAGGGTTGGCGGTTGAAAAACTGTTTTTT	CASSLGLAVEKLFF
TRBD2	TRBJ2-1	TRBV7-9	.	TGTGCCAGCAGCGCCCGGACTAGGTACAATGAGCAGTTCTTC	CASSARTRYNEQFF
.	TRBJ1-2	TRBV7-2	.	TGTGCCAGCAGCTTAGAGGCAGGGGTCTATGGCTACACCTTC	CASSLEAGVYGYTF
.	TRBJ2-3	TRBV12-3/TRBV12-4	.	TGTGCCAGCAGTTTCGGGTTCCCTGACCGCACAGATACGCAGTATTTT	CASSFGFPDRTDTQYF
TRBD1	TRBJ1-2	TRBV29-1	few	TGCAGCGGAGGACAGGGTTTGCTGGCTGGCTACACCTTC	CSGGQGLLAGYTF
.	TRBJ2-1	TRBV2	.	TGTGCCAGCAGTGAAATAGTTGAGCAGTTCTTC	CASSEIVEQFF
.	TRBJ2-5	TRBV6-6	.	TGTGCCAGCAGGGGACTCCTCTTATCAGAGACCCAGTACTTC	CASRGLLLSETQYF
TRBD1	TRBJ2-1	TRBV6-5	.	TGTGCCAGCAGTTACTACAGGGGGTCCTACAATGAGCAGTTCTTC	CASSYYRGSYNEQFF
.	TRBJ2-4	TRBV7-9	.	TGTGCCAGCAGCATTATTCCGGGATTACTAGCCAAAAACATTCAGTACTTC	CASSIIPGLLAKNIQYF
.	TRBJ2-1	TRBV10-2	.	TGCGCCAGCAGTGAGTTGGGCGTCTCCTACAATGAGCAGTTCTTC	CASSELGVSYNEQFF
.	TRBJ1-2	TRBV14	.	TGTGCCAGCAGCCAAGGGGGGTTCTATGGCTACACCTTC	CASSQGGFYGYTF
.	TRBJ2-7	TRBV29-1	.	TGCAGCGTTAGTGGACGGGCCTACGAGCAGTACTTC	CSVSGRAYEQYF
TRBD2	TRBJ2-7	TRBV20-1	.	TGCAGTGCTAGATACCTAAGCGGGAGCTCCTACAATGAGCAGTACTTC	CSARYLSGSSYNEQYF
TRBD2	TRBJ2-3	TRBV20-1	.	TGCAGTGCTAGAGTTATGTTCGGACTAGCGGGGCCGCTCACAGATACGCAGTATTTT	CSARVMFGLAGPLTDTQYF
TRBD2	TRBJ2-3	TRBV6-5	few	TGTGCCAGCAGAGCGGGGGCAGATACGCAGTATTTT	CASRAGADTQYF
TRBD1	TRBJ1-1	TRBV28	.	TGTGCCAGCAGTGGAGACAGGGGGCGGGGAGCTTTCTTT	CASSGDRGRGAFF
.	TRBJ2-7	TRBV5-1	many	TGCGCCAGCAGGGAATCCTACGAGCAGTACTTC	CASRESYEQYF
.	TRBJ1-4	TRBV7-9	.	TGTGCCAGCAGCCGGGAGGAAAAACTGTTTTTT	CASSREEKLFF
TRBD1	TRBJ1-4	TRBV29-1	few	TGCAGCGTCGGGACAGAACCATCAAAACTGTTTTTT	CSVGTEPSKLFF
TRBD1	TRBJ2-5	TRBV29-1	few	TGCAGCGTTGATAAACGGGACAGGGTCCAAGAGACCCAGTACTTC	CSVDKRDRVQETQYF
.	TRBJ1-6	TRBV20-1	.	TGCAGTGCTTGGGGGGGATATAATTCACCCCTCCACTTT	CSAWGGYNSPLHF
TRBD1	TRBJ2-7	TRBV6-6	.	TGTGCCAGCCGCTTGGGCTACCGGGACAGGATGGACGAGCAGTACTTC	CASRLGYRDRMDEQYF
TRBD1	TRBJ1-1	TRBV12-3/TRBV12-4	.	TGTGCCAGCAGCGGACAGGCTAACACTGAAGCTTTCTTT	CASSGQANTEAFF
TRBD1	TRBJ1-2	TRBV7-2	.	TGTGCCAGCAGCTGGTCCGGGACAGGGCTTGTAGGCGGCTACACCTTC	CASSWSGTGLVGGYTF
TRBD1	TRBJ2-7	TRBV10-2	.	TGCGCCAGCAGCAAGATGGGACAGGGTGGTTACGAGCAGTACTTC	CASSKMGQGGYEQYF
.	TRBJ2-1	TRBV7-9	.	TGTGCCAGCAGCTTGCCCGAGGCGTGGCGAGTCTCCTACAATGAGCAGTTCTTC	CASSLPEAWRVSYNEQFF
TRBD1	TRBJ2-7	TRBV5-1	.	TGCGCCAGCAGCCCAGGGACAGGGCGGTACGAGCAGTACTTC	CASSPGTGRYEQYF
TRBD2	TRBJ2-7	TRBV12-3/TRBV12-4	.	TGTGTCAGCAGTTTAACCGGGACTAGCGGGGGGCTAGGGTACTTC	CVSSLTGTSGGLGYF
.	TRBJ1-2	TRBV29-1	.	TGCAGCGTTGAGGGGAGACAGAATATCTATGGCTACACCTTC	CSVEGRQNIYGYTF
.	TRBJ2-6	TRBV6-5	few	TGTGCCAGCAGTTACCTTTTTTCGGACAGCTCTGGGGCCAACGTCCTGACTTTC	CASSYLFSDSSGANVLTF
.	TRBJ2-7	TRBV9	.	TGTGCCAGCAGCGTAGAACCTGGACAGTTCTACGAGCAGTACTTC	CASSVEPGQFYEQYF
TRBD1	TRBJ2-7	TRBV29-1	.	TGCAGCTACCAGACCGGGACAGCCTACGAGCAGTACTTC	CSYQTGTAYEQYF
.	TRBJ1-1	TRBV12-5	.	TGTGCTAGTGGGGCGTCCACAAGAGTTGAAGCTTTCTTT	CASGASTRVEAFF
TRBD2	TRBJ2-2	TRBV7-8	few	TGTGCCAGCAGCCCCCTAGCGGGGGCGGGGCCCGGGGAGCTGTTTTTT	CASSPLAGAGPGELFF
.	TRBJ2-3	TRBV12-3/TRBV12-4	.	TGTGCCAGCAGTAACAGGAGGGCAGGGAGGCTGAGCACAGATACGCAGTATTTT	CASSNRRAGRLSTDTQYF
.	TRBJ1-1	TRBV11-1	.	TGTGCCAGCAGCTTCGGAATTTTGGTAAGGGGAAGGCAAAAAAGGAGGACTGAAGCTTTCTTT	CASSFGILVRGRQKRRTEAFF